The TCR beta chain under discussion was sequenced for a study of T cells in Graves' hyperthyroidism and ophthalmopathy. Template material for amplifying TCR beta CDR3 regions consisted of RNA transcripts. TCR CDR3 underwent first-round RT-PCR with the HTBI primer set. TCRdb redid the calling of the multiplex PCR reads with MiXCR, one entry per CDR3 protein. The repertoire consists of roughly 380,000 distinct CDR3 sequences, with approximately 13% occurring once and the leading ten covering around 21%. Investigators excluded patients with uncontrolled infection, other autoimmune disease, pregnancy or lactation. Germline V gene lookup returns CDR1 GTSNPN and CDR2 SVGIG (reference sequence). The CDR3 has 17 residues. J gave up 1 base and V 1 base, and 9 bases lay outside the gene matches.

The chain carries TRBV30 and TRBJ2-3; 9 positions match TRBD1. The receptor was derived from a man aged 25-40 years with Graves' hyperthyroidism that later progressed to Graves' ophthalmopathy. Sequenced sample: blood. The CDR3, as DNA: TGTGCCTGGAGTGGGCCCCCTTGGGACAGGGGCACAGATACGCAGTATTTT. Translated: CAWSGPPWDRGTDTQYF.